This is a list of T cell receptor beta chains from one sample in a study of TIL therapy for anti-PD-1-resistant metastatic lung cancer. The data were produced by immunoSEQ multiplex PCR, yet TCRdb's version contains in-frame clones alone and is incomplete. The sample records 50,000 to 70,000 clones, about 81% being singletons. Specimen: blood, collected at baseline. The receptor set was obtained from a person between 25 and 79 years old with non-small cell lung cancer. Each CDR3 is given with its conserved first and last residue. Fields, in order: V gene, D gene, J gene, CDR3 length, clone size, CDR3 protein, CDR3 DNA. A D gene is named only where the DNA matches it firmly. For some rows the clone size is stated as once, few or many, or as a class when expanded; others skip it.

v_gene: TRBV10-2; d_gene: TRBD2; j_gene: TRBJ2-3; len: 15; abundance: .; CDR3aa: CASSLAGEGTDTQYF; CDR3nt: TGCGCCAGCAGCCTAGCGGGGGAGGGCACAGATACGCAGTATTTT
v_gene: TRBV28; d_gene: .; j_gene: TRBJ2-7; len: 14; abundance: .; CDR3aa: CASSFQGGTYEQYF; CDR3nt: TGTGCCAGCAGTTTTCAGGGCGGTACCTACGAGCAGTACTTC
v_gene: TRBV2; d_gene: .; j_gene: TRBJ1-6; len: 15; abundance: few; CDR3aa: CASSVGQMINSPLHF; CDR3nt: TGTGCCAGCAGTGTGGGTCAGATGATCAATTCACCCCTCCACTTT
v_gene: TRBV29-1; d_gene: TRBD1; j_gene: TRBJ2-2; len: 15; abundance: once; CDR3aa: CSVLKGQVNTGELFF; CDR3nt: TGCAGCGTACTGAAAGGACAGGTTAACACCGGGGAGCTGTTTTTT
v_gene: TRBV7-6; d_gene: .; j_gene: TRBJ2-1; len: 16; abundance: .; CDR3aa: CASSLGGVPSYNEQFF; CDR3nt: TGTGCCAGCAGCTTAGGCGGGGTCCCCAGTTACAATGAGCAGTTCTTC
v_gene: TRBV3-1/TRBV3-2; d_gene: .; j_gene: TRBJ2-6; len: 16; abundance: .; CDR3aa: CASSQDGATGANVLTF; CDR3nt: TGTGCCAGCAGCCAAGATGGGGCAACTGGGGCCAACGTCCTGACTTTC
v_gene: TRBV29-1; d_gene: TRBD1; j_gene: TRBJ1-2; len: 15; abundance: .; CDR3aa: CSVQLGGQGSGGYTF; CDR3nt: TGCAGCGTCCAACTAGGGGGACAGGGGTCCGGTGGCTACACCTTC
v_gene: TRBV7-2; d_gene: .; j_gene: TRBJ2-7; len: 14; abundance: .; CDR3aa: CASSFSGRRYEQYF; CDR3nt: TGTGCCAGCAGCTTTTCCGGGCGACGCTACGAGCAGTACTTC
v_gene: TRBV10-2; d_gene: .; j_gene: TRBJ2-5; len: 13; abundance: .; CDR3aa: CASSIVNVETQYF; CDR3nt: TGCGCCAGCAGCATCGTGAACGTGGAGACCCAGTACTTC
v_gene: TRBV2; d_gene: TRBD2; j_gene: TRBJ2-1; len: 18; abundance: .; CDR3aa: CASYHGGASSPGVNEQFF; CDR3nt: TGTGCCAGCTATCACGGGGGGGCCTCCTCCCCTGGGGTGAATGAGCAGTTCTTC